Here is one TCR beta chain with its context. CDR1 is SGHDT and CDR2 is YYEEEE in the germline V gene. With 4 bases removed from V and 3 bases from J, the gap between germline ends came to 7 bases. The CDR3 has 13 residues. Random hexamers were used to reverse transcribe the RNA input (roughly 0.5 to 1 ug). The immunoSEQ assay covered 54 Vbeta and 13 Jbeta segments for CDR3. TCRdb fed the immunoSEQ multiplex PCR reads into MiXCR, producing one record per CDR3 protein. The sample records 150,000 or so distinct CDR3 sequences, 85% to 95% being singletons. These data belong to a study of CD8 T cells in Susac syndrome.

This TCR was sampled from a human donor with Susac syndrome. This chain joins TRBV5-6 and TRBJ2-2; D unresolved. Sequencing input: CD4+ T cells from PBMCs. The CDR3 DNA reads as TGTGCCAGCAGCCCCCGGCACACCGGGGAGCTGTTTTTT. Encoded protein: CASSPRHTGELFF.